These T cell receptor beta chains were read from a single sample in a study of cytomegalovirus exposure and HLA in healthy donors. Libraries were prepared by immunoSEQ multiplex PCR; TCRdb keeps only in-frame clonotypes and omits some of them. The data show over 130,000 clones, around 78% seen once. Sample: PBMCs. All receptors derive from a woman aged 40 to 50 in good health and CMV-seropositive. The CDR3 runs from the conserved cysteine through the conserved F or W. The order of the fields is CDR3 DNA, CDR3 protein, D gene, V gene, J gene, clone size. A D gene is named only where the DNA matches it firmly. For some rows the clone size is stated as once, few or many, or as a class when expanded; others skip it.

DNA: TGTGCCAGCAGCGTAGGCAAATGGGGACAGGGGGCATCCGGGGAGCTGTTTTTT
CDR3: CASSVGKWGQGASGELFF
D: TRBD1
V: TRBV9
J: TRBJ2-2
size: once

DNA: TGTGCCAGCAGCTTAGGAGCGACCCAGGGGTCAGAGACCCAGTACTTC
CDR3: CASSLGATQGSETQYF
D: NA
V: TRBV7-8
J: TRBJ2-5
size: NA

DNA: TGCGCCAGCAGCTTGGGGCCCCCTAGCACAGATACGCAGTATTTT
CDR3: CASSLGPPSTDTQYF
D: NA
V: TRBV5-1
J: TRBJ2-3
size: NA

DNA: TGTGCCATCAGGTCCCTGGGCCAGTCTGGCTACACCTTC
CDR3: CAIRSLGQSGYTF
D: NA
V: TRBV10-3
J: TRBJ1-2
size: many

DNA: TGTGCCAGCAGTTATGAAGGGGCGTCTTTAAGAGCTTTCTTT
CDR3: CASSYEGASLRAFF
D: NA
V: TRBV5-4
J: TRBJ1-1
size: NA

DNA: TGTGCCAGCAGCTTAAAGGCCATGGGGCGCGAGCAGTACTTC
CDR3: CASSLKAMGREQYF
D: NA
V: TRBV7-6
J: TRBJ2-7
size: NA

DNA: TGTGCCAGTAGTTCCCGCCAGGCCCTACTCTCTGGGGCCAACGTCCTGACTTTC
CDR3: CASSSRQALLSGANVLTF
D: NA
V: TRBV19
J: TRBJ2-6
size: NA

DNA: TGTGCCAGCAGAGACCTTCTAGCGGGAGAGGATGAGCAGTTCTTC
CDR3: CASRDLLAGEDEQFF
D: TRBD2
V: TRBV27
J: TRBJ2-1
size: NA

DNA: TGCGCCAGCAGCTTGGCAGGTTCGGCAGATACGCAGTATTTT
CDR3: CASSLAGSADTQYF
D: NA
V: TRBV5-1
J: TRBJ2-3
size: NA

DNA: TGCGCCAGCAGCCAAGAAGGGGGTGACTATGGCTACACCTTC
CDR3: CASSQEGGDYGYTF
D: NA
V: TRBV4-1
J: TRBJ1-2
size: NA

DNA: TGTGCCACCACCCCAGCCCCCAGGTCAGATACGCAGTATTTT
CDR3: CATTPAPRSDTQYF
D: NA
V: TRBV15
J: TRBJ2-3
size: NA

DNA: TGTGCCAGCAGGGACTGGGATACGCAGTATTTT
CDR3: CASRDWDTQYF
D: NA
V: TRBV6-1
J: TRBJ2-3
size: few

DNA: TGTGCCAGCAGCGTGGGGGGGGGTGAAGCTTTCTTT
CDR3: CASSVGGGEAFF
D: NA
V: TRBV9
J: TRBJ1-1
size: NA

DNA: TGCGCCAGCAGCCAAGCTGACAGGAATAAGCCCCAGCATTTT
CDR3: CASSQADRNKPQHF
D: NA
V: TRBV4-1
J: TRBJ1-5
size: NA

DNA: TGTGCCAGCAGCGGACAGGGTTACAATGAGCAGTTCTTC
CDR3: CASSGQGYNEQFF
D: TRBD1
V: TRBV7-2
J: TRBJ2-1
size: NA

DNA: TGCAGCGGTCGGACAGGGAAAAATTCACCCCTCCACTTT
CDR3: CSGRTGKNSPLHF
D: TRBD1
V: TRBV29-1
J: TRBJ1-6
size: NA

DNA: TGTGCCAGCAGCCAAACAGGGGGCTACGAGCAGTACTTC
CDR3: CASSQTGGYEQYF
D: TRBD1
V: TRBV4-2
J: TRBJ2-7
size: NA

DNA: TGTGCCAGCAGCTTAGTTGGTGGCGGGCTAGCGAGGGGTTGGTGGAATTTT
CDR3: CASSLVGGGLARGWWNF
D: NA
V: TRBV7-2
J: TRBJ2-3
size: NA

DNA: TGTGCCAGCAGCTTTGGGGCAGGGAATGCCTACGAGCAGTACTTC
CDR3: CASSFGAGNAYEQYF
D: NA
V: TRBV5-6
J: TRBJ2-7
size: once

DNA: TGTGCCAGCAGCTTGCTAGCGGGAGTTGGAGATACGCAGTATTTT
CDR3: CASSLLAGVGDTQYF
D: TRBD2
V: TRBV11-3
J: TRBJ2-3
size: NA

DNA: TGTGCCAGCAGTTCGACAGGTTTCAATGAGCAGTTCTTC
CDR3: CASSSTGFNEQFF
D: NA
V: TRBV6-5
J: TRBJ2-1
size: NA

DNA: TGCAGCGTTGAGGGTGGCGGCACAAGCTTAGGCTACACCTTC
CDR3: CSVEGGGTSLGYTF
D: NA
V: TRBV29-1
J: TRBJ1-2
size: NA

DNA: TGTGCCAGCAGCCCCCGCCCGGCCAGCGGGAGACCCGACAATGAGCAGTTCTTC
CDR3: CASSPRPASGRPDNEQFF
D: TRBD2
V: TRBV4-2
J: TRBJ2-1
size: NA

DNA: TGTGCCAGCAGTTTCCTCGGGGGGGTTAGCGGGGCTTCCTACGAGCAGTACTTC
CDR3: CASSFLGGVSGASYEQYF
D: TRBD2
V: TRBV27
J: TRBJ2-7
size: once

DNA: TGTGCCAGCAGGAAGTTACAGGGGGCCGGGGAGCTGTTTTTT
CDR3: CASRKLQGAGELFF
D: TRBD1
V: TRBV2
J: TRBJ2-2
size: NA

DNA: TGTGCCAGTAGTATTATGGGCAGGAACACCGGGGAGCTGTTTTTT
CDR3: CASSIMGRNTGELFF
D: NA
V: TRBV19
J: TRBJ2-2
size: NA

DNA: TGTGCCAGCAGCTTGGCGCAGGTACAAGAGACCCAGTACTTC
CDR3: CASSLAQVQETQYF
D: NA
V: TRBV5-4
J: TRBJ2-5
size: NA

DNA: TGTGCCTGTAGACTAGCGGGCACAGATACGCAGTATTTT
CDR3: CACRLAGTDTQYF
D: TRBD2
V: TRBV27
J: TRBJ2-3
size: NA

DNA: TGTGCCAGCAGGCGTCTAGCGGGTGGGTCAGATACGCAGTATTTT
CDR3: CASRRLAGGSDTQYF
D: TRBD2
V: TRBV6-5
J: TRBJ2-3
size: NA

DNA: TGTGCCACCAGCGGAAATGGGGGGGACGAGCAGTACTTC
CDR3: CATSGNGGDEQYF
D: TRBD2
V: TRBV15
J: TRBJ2-7
size: NA

DNA: TGTGCCAGCAGTGGAAACCTAGTAGGCGAGCAGTACTTC
CDR3: CASSGNLVGEQYF
D: NA
V: TRBV6-1
J: TRBJ2-7
size: once

DNA: TGTGCCAGCAGCCCTGCTAGCGGGAGGAGCACCGGGGAGCTGTTTTTT
CDR3: CASSPASGRSTGELFF
D: TRBD2
V: TRBV5-4
J: TRBJ2-2
size: NA

DNA: TGTGCCAGCAGCTCAGGGATAGGGTCGAACTATGGCTACACCTTC
CDR3: CASSSGIGSNYGYTF
D: NA
V: TRBV11-2
J: TRBJ1-2
size: NA

DNA: TGTGCCAGCAGTTTATATGGGGGGGGGTACAATGAGCAGTTCTTC
CDR3: CASSLYGGGYNEQFF
D: TRBD2
V: TRBV28
J: TRBJ2-1
size: NA

DNA: TGTGCCAGCAGCTTGGCGGGAGGGCCCGACACAGATACGCAGTATTTT
CDR3: CASSLAGGPDTDTQYF
D: TRBD2
V: TRBV7-2
J: TRBJ2-3
size: NA

DNA: TGTGCCAGCAGGACTAGCGGGAGGGCCCCAGATACGCAGTATTTT
CDR3: CASRTSGRAPDTQYF
D: TRBD2
V: TRBV7-8
J: TRBJ2-3
size: NA

DNA: TGTGCCAGCAGCTTGGTCGCTAGCGGGAGTTACGAGCAGTACTTC
CDR3: CASSLVASGSYEQYF
D: TRBD2
V: TRBV5-4
J: TRBJ2-7
size: NA

DNA: TGTGCCAGCAGCGCCTTTGGGACTAGCCGTGAGCAGTACTTC
CDR3: CASSAFGTSREQYF
D: TRBD2
V: TRBV9
J: TRBJ2-7
size: NA

DNA: TGTGCCAGCAGTGAGGTTACAACGTCTGACGAGCAGTACTTC
CDR3: CASSEVTTSDEQYF
D: NA
V: TRBV2
J: TRBJ2-7
size: NA

DNA: TGTGCCAGCAGCTTAGTTGGGGGGGTGGACAATGAGCAGTTCTTC
CDR3: CASSLVGGVDNEQFF
D: TRBD2
V: TRBV7-2
J: TRBJ2-1
size: NA

DNA: TGTGCCAGCAGCTTAGGTCGAGGGACAGGGTCTAACGAGCAGTACTTC
CDR3: CASSLGRGTGSNEQYF
D: TRBD1
V: TRBV7-6
J: TRBJ2-7
size: NA

DNA: TGCAGCGGGACAGATACAGATACGCAGTATTTT
CDR3: CSGTDTDTQYF
D: NA
V: TRBV29-1
J: TRBJ2-3
size: NA

DNA: TGTGCCAGCAGCACCACAAACCTCGGGACTAGCGGAATCTCCTACGAGCAGTACTTC
CDR3: CASSTTNLGTSGISYEQYF
D: TRBD2
V: TRBV11-3
J: TRBJ2-7
size: NA

DNA: TGTGCCTTGAGGTCGGGACAGACCTACGAGCAGTACTTC
CDR3: CALRSGQTYEQYF
D: TRBD1
V: TRBV28
J: TRBJ2-7
size: NA

DNA: TGTGCCTGGAGCAATCGGGGGGTGGCCTATGGCTACACCTTC
CDR3: CAWSNRGVAYGYTF
D: NA
V: TRBV30
J: TRBJ1-2
size: NA

DNA: TGTGCCAGCATCCAAGACAGGGGGGGCTACGAGCAGTACTTC
CDR3: CASIQDRGGYEQYF
D: TRBD1
V: TRBV6-1
J: TRBJ2-7
size: NA

DNA: TGTGCCAGTAGTATGCGTATGGGCCAGGGGCTGGAAAAACTGTTTTTT
CDR3: CASSMRMGQGLEKLFF
D: NA
V: TRBV19
J: TRBJ1-4
size: NA

DNA: TGTGCCAGCAGCCAAGAAGCACAGAAAAACACTGAAGCTTTCTTT
CDR3: CASSQEAQKNTEAFF
D: NA
V: TRBV4-2
J: TRBJ1-1
size: NA

DNA: TGCGCCAGCAGCTTGAAGATACAGGGAGGGCCAGATACGCAGTATTTT
CDR3: CASSLKIQGGPDTQYF
D: NA
V: TRBV5-1
J: TRBJ2-3
size: once

DNA: TGCGCCAGCAGCCTATACCCCCCGGGACTCAACAATGAGCAGTTCTTC
CDR3: CASSLYPPGLNNEQFF
D: NA
V: TRBV5-1
J: TRBJ2-1
size: few

DNA: TGTGCCAGCAGCCAAAATGCCGGGACAGTCGTAGAGACCCAGTACTTC
CDR3: CASSQNAGTVVETQYF
D: TRBD1
V: TRBV4-2
J: TRBJ2-5
size: NA

DNA: TGTGCCAGAAGCTTACCAGGAAATTATGGCTACACCTTC
CDR3: CARSLPGNYGYTF
D: NA
V: TRBV5-3
J: TRBJ1-2
size: NA

DNA: TGTGCCAGCAGTTACGCAACGAACAGGGTAGGTCAGCCCCAGCATTTT
CDR3: CASSYATNRVGQPQHF
D: NA
V: TRBV6-5
J: TRBJ1-5
size: NA

DNA: TGCGCCAGCAGCTTGGAGGTGACGTGGAGCACTGAAGCTTTCTTT
CDR3: CASSLEVTWSTEAFF
D: NA
V: TRBV5-1
J: TRBJ1-1
size: NA

DNA: TGTGCCAGCAGCTTCGGGACAGCGGACAATCAGCCCCAGCATTTT
CDR3: CASSFGTADNQPQHF
D: TRBD1
V: TRBV7-9
J: TRBJ1-5
size: NA

DNA: TGTGCCAGCAGCCTGCGGGAGGTAGGAGAGACCCAGTACTTC
CDR3: CASSLREVGETQYF
D: TRBD2
V: TRBV7-8
J: TRBJ2-5
size: NA

DNA: TGTGCCAGCGCCGAGGGAGGGGCTGGAAACACCATATATTTT
CDR3: CASAEGGAGNTIYF
D: NA
V: TRBV6-5
J: TRBJ1-3
size: NA

DNA: TGTGCCAGCAGCTTAGAGAGAAGAGGATCGCAGTATTTT
CDR3: CASSLERRGSQYF
D: NA
V: TRBV11-3
J: TRBJ2-3
size: NA